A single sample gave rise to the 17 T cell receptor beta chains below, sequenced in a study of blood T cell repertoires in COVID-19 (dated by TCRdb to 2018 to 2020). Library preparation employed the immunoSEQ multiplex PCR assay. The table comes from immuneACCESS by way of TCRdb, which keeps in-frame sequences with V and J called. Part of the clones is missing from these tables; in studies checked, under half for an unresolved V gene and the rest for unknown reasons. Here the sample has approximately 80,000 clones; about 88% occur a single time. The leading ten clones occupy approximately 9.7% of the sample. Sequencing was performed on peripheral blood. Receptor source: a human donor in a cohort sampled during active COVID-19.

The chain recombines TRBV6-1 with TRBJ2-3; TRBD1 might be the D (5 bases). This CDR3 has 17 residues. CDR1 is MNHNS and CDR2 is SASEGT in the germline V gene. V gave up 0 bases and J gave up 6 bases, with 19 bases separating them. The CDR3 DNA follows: TGTGCCAGCAGTGAAGCTATAGGACACGGATCGACCGATACGCAGTATTTT. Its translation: CASSEAIGHGSTDTQYF.

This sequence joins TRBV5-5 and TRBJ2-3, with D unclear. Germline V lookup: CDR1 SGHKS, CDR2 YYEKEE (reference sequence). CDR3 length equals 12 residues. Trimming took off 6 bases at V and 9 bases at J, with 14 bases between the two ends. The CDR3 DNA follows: TGTGCCAGCATATCAAACAGATACACGCAGTATTTT. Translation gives CASISNRYTQYF. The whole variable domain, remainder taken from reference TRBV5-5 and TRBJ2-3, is DAGVTQSPTHLIKTRGQQVTLRCSPISGHKSVSWYQQVLGQGPQFIFQYYEKEERGRGNFPDRFSARQFPNYSSELNVNALLLGDSALYLCASISNRYTQYFGPGTRLTVL.

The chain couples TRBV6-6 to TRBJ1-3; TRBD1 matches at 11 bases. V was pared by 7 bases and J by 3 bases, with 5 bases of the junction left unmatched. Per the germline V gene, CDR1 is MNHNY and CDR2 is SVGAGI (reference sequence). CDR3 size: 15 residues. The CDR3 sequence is CASTRTGGYGNTIYF. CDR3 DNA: TGTGCCAGCACCAGGACAGGGGGCTATGGAAACACCATATATTTT.

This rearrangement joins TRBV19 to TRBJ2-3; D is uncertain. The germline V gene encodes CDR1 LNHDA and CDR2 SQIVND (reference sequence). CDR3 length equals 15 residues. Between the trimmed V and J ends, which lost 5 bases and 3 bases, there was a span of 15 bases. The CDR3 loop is CASSSALGPTDTQYF. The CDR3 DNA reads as TGTGCCAGTAGTTCCGCCCTCGGTCCGACAGATACGCAGTATTTT.

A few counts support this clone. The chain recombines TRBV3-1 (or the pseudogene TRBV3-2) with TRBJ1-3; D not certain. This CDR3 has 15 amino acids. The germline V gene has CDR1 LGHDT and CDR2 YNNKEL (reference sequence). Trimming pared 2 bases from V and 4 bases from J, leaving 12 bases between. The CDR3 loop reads CASSQRSPGGNTIYF. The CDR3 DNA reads TGTGCCAGCAGCCAAAGGTCCCCGGGGGGAAACACCATATATTTT.

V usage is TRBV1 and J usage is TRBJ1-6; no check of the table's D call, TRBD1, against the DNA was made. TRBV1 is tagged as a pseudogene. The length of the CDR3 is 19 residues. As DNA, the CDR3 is TGCACCAGCACCCGGACAGGGGGCGCAGTAATATCCTATAATTCACCCCTCCACTTT. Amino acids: CTSTRTGGAVISYNSPLHF.

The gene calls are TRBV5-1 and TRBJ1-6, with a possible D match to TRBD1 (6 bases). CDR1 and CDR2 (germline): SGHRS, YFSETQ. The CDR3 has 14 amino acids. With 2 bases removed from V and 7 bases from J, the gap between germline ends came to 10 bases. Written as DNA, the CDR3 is TGCGCCAGCAGCTTTGTCCAGGGGAATTCACCCCTCCACTTT. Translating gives CASSFVQGNSPLHF.

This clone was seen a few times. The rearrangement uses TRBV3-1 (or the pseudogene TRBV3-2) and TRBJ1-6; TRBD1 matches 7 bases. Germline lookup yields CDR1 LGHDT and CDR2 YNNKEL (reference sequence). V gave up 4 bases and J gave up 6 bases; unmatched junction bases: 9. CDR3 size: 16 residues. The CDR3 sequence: CASSPNRQGSNSPLHF. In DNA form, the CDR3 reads TGTGCCAGCAGCCCAAACAGACAGGGAAGTAATTCACCCCTCCACTTT.

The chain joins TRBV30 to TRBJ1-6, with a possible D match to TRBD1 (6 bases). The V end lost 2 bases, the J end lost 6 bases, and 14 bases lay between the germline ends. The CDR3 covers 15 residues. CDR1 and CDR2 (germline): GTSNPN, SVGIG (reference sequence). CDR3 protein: CAWSFGGASNSPLHF. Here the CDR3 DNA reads TGTGCCTGGAGTTTCGGGGGGGCTTCTAATTCACCCCTCCACTTT.

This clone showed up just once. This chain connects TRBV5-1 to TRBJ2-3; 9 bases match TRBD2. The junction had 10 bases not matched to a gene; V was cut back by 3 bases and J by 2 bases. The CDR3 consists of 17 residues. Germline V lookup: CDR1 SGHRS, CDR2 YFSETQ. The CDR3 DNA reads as TGCGCCAGCAGCTGGACTAGCGTCTCCCCCTCCACAGATACGCAGTATTTT. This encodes CASSWTSVSPSTDTQYF. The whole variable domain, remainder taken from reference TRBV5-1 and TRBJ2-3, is KAGVTQTPRYLIKTRGQQVTLSCSPISGHRSVSWYQQTPGQGLQFLFEYFSETQRNKGNFPGRFSGRQFSNSRSEMNVSTLELGDSALYLCASSWTSVSPSTDTQYFGPGTRLTVL.

CDR3 loop: CASSSREGSNQPQHF. DNA of the CDR3: TGTGCCAGCAGCAGCCGCGAGGGAAGCAATCAGCCCCAGCATTTT. This chain links TRBV21-1 with TRBJ1-5. TRBV21-1 counts as a pseudogene. The CDR3 spans 15 residues.

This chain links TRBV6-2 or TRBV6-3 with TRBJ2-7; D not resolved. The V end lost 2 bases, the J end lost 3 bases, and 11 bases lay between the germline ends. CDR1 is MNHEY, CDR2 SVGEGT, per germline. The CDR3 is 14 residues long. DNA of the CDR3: TGTGCCAGCAGTTACGGTCGAAGCCGCTACGAGCAGTACTTC. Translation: CASSYGRSRYEQYF.

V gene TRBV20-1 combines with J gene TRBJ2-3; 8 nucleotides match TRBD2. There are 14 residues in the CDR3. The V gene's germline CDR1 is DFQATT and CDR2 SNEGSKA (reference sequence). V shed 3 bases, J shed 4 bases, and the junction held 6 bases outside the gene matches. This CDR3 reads CSASQRGGSDTQYF. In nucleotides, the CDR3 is TGCAGTGCTAGTCAACGGGGGGGCTCAGATACGCAGTATTTT.

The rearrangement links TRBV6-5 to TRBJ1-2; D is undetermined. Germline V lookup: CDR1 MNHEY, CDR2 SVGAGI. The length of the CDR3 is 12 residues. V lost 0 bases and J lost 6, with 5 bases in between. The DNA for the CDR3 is TGTGCCAGCAGTTACTCGGGAGATGGCTACACCTTC. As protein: CASSYSGDGYTF.

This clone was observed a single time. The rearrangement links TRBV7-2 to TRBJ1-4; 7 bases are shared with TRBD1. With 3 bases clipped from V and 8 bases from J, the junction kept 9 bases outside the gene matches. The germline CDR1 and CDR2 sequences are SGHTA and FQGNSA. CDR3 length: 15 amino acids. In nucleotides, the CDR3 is TGTGCCAGCAGCTTTAGGGGGCAAGTTGGGGAAAAACTGTTTTTT. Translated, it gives CASSFRGQVGEKLFF.

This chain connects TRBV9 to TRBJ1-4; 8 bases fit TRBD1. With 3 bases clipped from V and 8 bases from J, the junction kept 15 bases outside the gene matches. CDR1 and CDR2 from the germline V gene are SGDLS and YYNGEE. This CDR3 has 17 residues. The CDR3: CASSAAGTGWGGEKLFF. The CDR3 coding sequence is TGTGCCAGCAGCGCAGCCGGGACAGGTTGGGGTGGAGAAAAACTGTTTTTT.

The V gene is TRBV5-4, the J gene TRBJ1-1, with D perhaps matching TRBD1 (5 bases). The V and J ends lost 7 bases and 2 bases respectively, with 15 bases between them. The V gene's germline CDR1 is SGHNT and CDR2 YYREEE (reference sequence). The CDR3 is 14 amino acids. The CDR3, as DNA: TGTGCCAGCGGCCTGCAGGGTTTAAACACTGAAGCTTTCTTT. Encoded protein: CASGLQGLNTEAFF.